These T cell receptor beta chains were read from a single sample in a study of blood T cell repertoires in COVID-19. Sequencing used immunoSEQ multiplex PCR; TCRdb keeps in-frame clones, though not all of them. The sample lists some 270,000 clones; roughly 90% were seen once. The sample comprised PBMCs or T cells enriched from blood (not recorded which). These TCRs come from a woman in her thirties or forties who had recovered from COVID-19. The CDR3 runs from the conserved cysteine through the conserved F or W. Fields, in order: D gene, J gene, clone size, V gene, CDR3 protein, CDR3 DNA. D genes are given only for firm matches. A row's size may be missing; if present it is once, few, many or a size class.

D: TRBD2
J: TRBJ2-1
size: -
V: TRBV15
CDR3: CATGRGGGYNEQFF
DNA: TGTGCCACCGGTCGGGGGGGCGGCTACAATGAGCAGTTCTTC

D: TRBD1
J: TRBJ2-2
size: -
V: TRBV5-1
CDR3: CASSAGTGVNTGELFF
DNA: TGCGCCAGCAGCGCCGGGACAGGGGTCAACACCGGGGAGCTGTTTTTT

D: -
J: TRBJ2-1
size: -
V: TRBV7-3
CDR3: CASSLRLAEANEQFF
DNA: TGTGCCAGCAGCTTAAGGCTAGCTGAGGCAAATGAGCAGTTCTTC

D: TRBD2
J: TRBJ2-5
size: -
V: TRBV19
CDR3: CASSMGGTKVETQYF
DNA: TGTGCCAGTAGTATGGGGGGGACTAAAGTGGAGACCCAGTACTTC

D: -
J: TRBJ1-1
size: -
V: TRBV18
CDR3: CASSLGGGPTEAFF
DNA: TGTGCCAGCTCACTGGGGGGGGGTCCCACTGAAGCTTTCTTT

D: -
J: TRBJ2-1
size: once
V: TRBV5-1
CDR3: CASSIRGRHNEQFF
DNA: TGCGCCAGCAGCATTAGGGGCAGACACAATGAGCAGTTCTTC

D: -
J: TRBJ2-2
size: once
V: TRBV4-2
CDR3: CASSQAYKAGGTGELFF
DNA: TGTGCCAGCAGCCAAGCATACAAGGCGGGTGGCACCGGGGAGCTGTTTTTT

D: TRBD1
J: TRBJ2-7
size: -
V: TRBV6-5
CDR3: CASTRGQGYEQYF
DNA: TGTGCCAGCACCAGGGGACAGGGCTACGAGCAGTACTTC

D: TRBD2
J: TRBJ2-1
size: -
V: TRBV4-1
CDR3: CASSQRSPTSGSYNEQFF
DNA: TGCGCCAGCAGCCAGCGAAGCCCGACTAGCGGGTCATACAATGAGCAGTTCTTC

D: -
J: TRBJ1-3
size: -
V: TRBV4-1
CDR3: CASSQLHGKDSGNTIYF
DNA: TGCGCCAGCAGCCAGCTACATGGGAAGGACTCGGGAAACACCATATATTTT

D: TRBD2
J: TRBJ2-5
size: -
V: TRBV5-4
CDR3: CASSLGLAGVQETQYF
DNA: TGTGCCAGCAGCCTGGGACTAGCGGGAGTTCAAGAGACCCAGTACTTC

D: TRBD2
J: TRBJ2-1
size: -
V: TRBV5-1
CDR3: CASSLMTSGMDEQFF
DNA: TGCGCCAGCAGCTTAATGACTAGCGGGATGGATGAGCAGTTCTTC

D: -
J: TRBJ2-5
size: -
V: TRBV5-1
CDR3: CASSFGSYKETQYF
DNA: TGCGCCAGCAGCTTCGGGTCTTACAAAGAGACCCAGTACTTC

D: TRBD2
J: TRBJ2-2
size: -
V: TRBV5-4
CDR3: CASSSASGGATGELFF
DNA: TGTGCCAGCAGCTCGGCTAGCGGGGGGGCAACCGGGGAGCTGTTTTTT

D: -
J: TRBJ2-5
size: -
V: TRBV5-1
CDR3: CASSLSPRGQETQYF
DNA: TGCGCCAGCAGCTTGAGTCCCCGGGGCCAAGAGACCCAGTACTTC

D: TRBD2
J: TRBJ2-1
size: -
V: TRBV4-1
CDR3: CASSQGGYKRTSGDNNEQFF
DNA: TGCGCCAGCAGCCAAGGGGGATATAAACGGACTAGCGGGGACAACAATGAGCAGTTCTTC

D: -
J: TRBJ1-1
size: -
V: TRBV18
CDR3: CASSPGARGTEAFF
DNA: TGTGCCAGCTCACCGGGGGCTAGGGGTACTGAAGCTTTCTTT

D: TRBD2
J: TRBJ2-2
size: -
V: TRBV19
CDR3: CASSRPGLVAGELFF
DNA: TGTGCCAGTAGTCGTCCGGGACTAGTGGCCGGGGAGCTGTTTTTT

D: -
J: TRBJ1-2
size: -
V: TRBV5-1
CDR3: CASSLSLPSYGYTF
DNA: TGCGCCAGCAGCTTGAGCCTGCCAAGTTATGGCTACACCTTC

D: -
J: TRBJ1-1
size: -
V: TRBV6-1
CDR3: CASSDDGNMNTEAFF
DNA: TGTGCCAGCAGTGATGACGGGAACATGAACACTGAAGCTTTCTTT

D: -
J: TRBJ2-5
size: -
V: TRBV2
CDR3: CASNPGSETQYF
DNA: TGTGCCAGCAACCCAGGGTCGGAGACCCAGTACTTC

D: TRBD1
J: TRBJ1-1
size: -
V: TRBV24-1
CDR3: CATSDSDRQGPEAFF
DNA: TGTGCCACCAGTGATTCGGACAGACAGGGACCCGAAGCTTTCTTT

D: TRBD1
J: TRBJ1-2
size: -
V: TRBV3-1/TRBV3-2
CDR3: CASSRLGQGSGYTF
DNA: TGTGCCAGCAGCCGCCTTGGACAGGGTAGTGGCTACACCTTC

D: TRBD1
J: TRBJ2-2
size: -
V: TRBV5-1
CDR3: CASTGQGDTGELFF
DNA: TGCGCCAGCACCGGACAGGGGGACACCGGGGAGCTGTTTTTT

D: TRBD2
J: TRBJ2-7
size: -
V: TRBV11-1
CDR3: CASSRRGTRYEQYF
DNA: TGTGCCAGCAGCCGGCGGGGGACGCGATACGAGCAGTACTTC

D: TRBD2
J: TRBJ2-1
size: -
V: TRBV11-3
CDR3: CASSLTSGNYNEQFF
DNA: TGTGCCAGCAGCCTGACTAGCGGGAACTACAATGAGCAGTTCTTC

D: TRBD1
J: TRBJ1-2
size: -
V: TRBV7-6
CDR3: CASSTEDRGFNYGYTF
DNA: TGTGCCAGCAGCACCGAAGACAGGGGGTTTAACTATGGCTACACCTTC

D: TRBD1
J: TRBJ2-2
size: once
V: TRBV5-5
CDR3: CASSTRTGSNTGELFF
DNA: TGTGCCAGCAGCACCCGGACAGGGTCGAACACCGGGGAGCTGTTTTTT

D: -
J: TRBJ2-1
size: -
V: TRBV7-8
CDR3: CASSSAAYNEQFF
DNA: TGTGCCAGCAGCTCGGCGGCCTACAATGAGCAGTTCTTC

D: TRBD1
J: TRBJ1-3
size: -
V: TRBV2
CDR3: CASSERDRDLGNTIYF
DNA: TGTGCCAGCAGTGAAAGGGACAGGGATTTAGGAAACACCATATATTTT

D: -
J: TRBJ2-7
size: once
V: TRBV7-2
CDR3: CASSPEGGRGAYEQYF
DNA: TGTGCCAGCAGCCCAGAGGGGGGACGGGGGGCCTACGAGCAGTACTTC

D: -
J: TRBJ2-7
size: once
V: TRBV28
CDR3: CASSFGQPPYEQYF
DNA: TGTGCCAGCAGTTTCGGACAGCCCCCCTACGAGCAGTACTTC

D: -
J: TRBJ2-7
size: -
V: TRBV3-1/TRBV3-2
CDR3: CATGTVSYEQYF
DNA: TGTGCCACCGGGACTGTTTCCTACGAGCAGTACTTC

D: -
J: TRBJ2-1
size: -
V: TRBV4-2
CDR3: CASSQGRQALANEQFF
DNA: TGTGCCAGCAGCCAAGGCCGACAGGCTCTGGCAAATGAGCAGTTCTTC

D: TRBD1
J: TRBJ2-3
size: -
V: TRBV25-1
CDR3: CASSGLRTGFGQYF
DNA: TGTGCCAGCAGTGGGCTCAGGACAGGTTTTGGGCAGTATTTT

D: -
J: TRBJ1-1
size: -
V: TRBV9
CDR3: CASSPRGRGEAFF
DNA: TGTGCCAGCAGCCCAAGAGGCAGGGGCGAAGCTTTCTTT

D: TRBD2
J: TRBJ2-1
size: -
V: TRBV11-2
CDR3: CASTKRDAYNEQFF
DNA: TGTGCCAGCACCAAGCGGGACGCCTACAATGAGCAGTTCTTC

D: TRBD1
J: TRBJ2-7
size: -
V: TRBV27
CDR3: CASSAGTGTEQYF
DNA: TGTGCCAGCAGTGCCGGGACAGGGACCGAGCAGTACTTC

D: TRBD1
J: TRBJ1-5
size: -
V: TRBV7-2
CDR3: CASSLVGASGGYQPQHF
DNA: TGTGCCAGCAGCTTAGTGGGAGCCTCAGGGGGTTATCAGCCCCAGCATTTT

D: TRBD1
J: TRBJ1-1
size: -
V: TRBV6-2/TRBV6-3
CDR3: CASSYGLGQTRGAFF
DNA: TGTGCCAGCAGTTACGGATTGGGACAGACTCGGGGAGCTTTCTTT

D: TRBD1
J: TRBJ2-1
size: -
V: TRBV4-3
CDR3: CASRIISEQGADEQFF
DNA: TGCGCCAGCAGGATCATCTCCGAACAGGGGGCTGATGAGCAGTTCTTC

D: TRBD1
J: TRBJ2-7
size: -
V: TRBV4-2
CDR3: CASSQRTGSYEQYF
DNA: TGTGCCAGCAGCCAACGGACAGGCTCCTACGAGCAGTACTTC

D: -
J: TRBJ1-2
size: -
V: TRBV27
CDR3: CASSLSSGSGYTF
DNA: TGTGCCAGCAGTTTATCGTCGGGTTCTGGCTACACCTTC

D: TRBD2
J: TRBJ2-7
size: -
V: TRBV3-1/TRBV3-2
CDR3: CASSHALAGGIAYEQYF
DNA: TGTGCCAGCAGCCACGCTCTAGCGGGGGGAATAGCCTACGAGCAGTACTTC

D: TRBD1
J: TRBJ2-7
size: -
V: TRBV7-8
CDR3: CASSPPGQGAYEQYF
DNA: TGTGCCAGCAGCCCCCCCGGACAGGGGGCCTACGAGCAGTACTTC

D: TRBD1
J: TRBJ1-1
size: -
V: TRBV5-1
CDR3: CASSTNPTGGDRAFF
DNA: TGCGCCAGCAGCACCAACCCGACAGGTGGGGACAGGGCTTTCTTT

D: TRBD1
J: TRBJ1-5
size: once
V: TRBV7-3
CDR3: CASSMDRDQPQHF
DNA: TGTGCCAGCAGCATGGACAGGGATCAGCCCCAGCATTTT

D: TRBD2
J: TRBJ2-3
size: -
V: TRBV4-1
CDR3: CASSQLAGDTQYF
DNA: TGCGCCAGCAGCCAACTAGCGGGCGATACGCAGTATTTT

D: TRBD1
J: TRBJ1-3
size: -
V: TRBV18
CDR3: CASSQGQGIAGNTIYF
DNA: TGTGCCAGCTCACAGGGACAGGGTATCGCTGGAAACACCATATATTTT